The 18 T cell receptor beta chains in this list originate from one sample, sequenced in a study of T cells in Graves' hyperthyroidism and ophthalmopathy. Amplification of TCR beta CDR3 regions used RNA as the template. A first-round RT-PCR of the TCR CDR3 used the HTBI primer set. TCRdb analysed the multiplex PCR reads with MiXCR anew, one entry per CDR3 protein. The repertoire holds about 600,000 distinct CDR3 sequences, with approximately 15% as singletons. Sequenced material: blood. These TCRs come from a woman between 50 and 59 years old with Graves' ophthalmopathy.

With regard to this clonotype: With a much larger clone just one base away, this may be a read error. The DNA of the CDR3 is TGTGCCAGCATAGACAGGGGAAAGGAGACCCAGTACTTC. Translation: CASIDRGKETQYF. This rearrangement joins TRBV28 to TRBJ2-5; 8 positions agree with TRBD1. This CDR3 contains 13 residues. CDR1 and CDR2 from the germline V gene are MDHEN and SYDVKM. J gave up 5 bases and V 7 bases, and 6 bases lay outside the gene matches.

This clonotype was recorded at least ten times. J is TRBJ2-2 and V is TRBV7-3; D not certain. This CDR3 spans 13 amino acids. Germline loops: CDR1 SGHTA, CDR2 FQGTGA. V was shortened by 1 base and J by 6 bases, with 6 bases between the two germline ends. CDR3 residues: CASSLMGSGELFF. The CDR3 coding sequence is TGTGCCAGCAGCTTAATGGGTTCCGGGGAGCTGTTTTTT.

At least ten counts were recorded for this clonotype. The rearrangement joins TRBV2 to TRBJ1-5; D is ambiguous. Germline CDR1 and CDR2: SNHLY and FYNNEI. This CDR3 has 14 residues. V gave up 4 bases and J gave up 0 bases, with 7 bases separating them. CDR3 loop: CASSVGSSNQPQHF. The CDR3 DNA sequence: TGTGCCAGCAGTGTCGGTAGTAGCAATCAGCCCCAGCATTTT.

This sequence joins TRBV28 and TRBJ1-1; D is unclear. Per the germline V gene, CDR1 is MDHEN and CDR2 is SYDVKM. The CDR3 consists of 12 residues. Trimming left V 0 bases short and J 5 bases short, with 4 bases between. The CDR3 DNA is TGTGCCAGCAGTTTATGGCAGACTGAAGCTTTCTTT. This encodes CASSLWQTEAFF.

This clonotype was detected ten times or more. This chain connects TRBV12-3 or TRBV12-4 to TRBJ2-1, with D possibly TRBD1 on 5 matching bases. This CDR3 comprises 14 residues. V was pared by 5 bases and J by 9 bases, with 17 bases between. The CDR3 nucleotides are TGTGCCAGCAGTCTTCTCAGGGATTCTGGTGAGCAGTTCTTC. This gives the protein CASSLLRDSGEQFF.

This clonotype was detected only a few times. The chain joins TRBV28 to TRBJ1-2; D gene uncertain. Germline-derived CDR1 and CDR2 are MDHEN and SYDVKM. This CDR3 has 11 amino acids. The V end lost 3 bases, the J end lost 7 bases, and 6 bases lay between the germline ends. For the CDR3, the DNA is TGTGCCAGCAGTTTTTTGCGTGGCTACACCTTC. Translating gives CASSFLRGYTF.

A remark on this clonotype: This may come from a read error, since a much larger clone is one base off. The chain carries TRBV20-1 and TRBJ2-1; 10 nucleotides align to TRBD2. The CDR3 sequence is 14 residues long. CDR1 DFQATT and CDR2 SNEGSKA come from the germline V gene (reference sequence). CDR3 in DNA: TGCAGTGCTACTGGTCTAGCGGGAGTTATTGAGCAGCTCTTC. Its translation is CSATGLAGVIEQLF.

This clonotype was recorded many times. J is TRBJ2-3 and V is TRBV20-1; D may be TRBD2 (5 bases). V lost 0 bases and J 5 bases, leaving 21 bases between the germline ends. Per the germline V gene, CDR1 is DFQATT and CDR2 is SNEGSKA (reference sequence). This CDR3 region has 17 residues. The CDR3 DNA is TGCAGTGCTAGAGACAACCCACTAGAGGCCCGCGGAGATACGCAGTATTTT. Amino acid sequence: CSARDNPLEARGDTQYF.

This clonotype showed up many times. The chain couples TRBV3-1 to TRBJ2-5; possibly TRBD1 for D (6 bases). The CDR3 contains 14 residues. The germline V and J ends were trimmed by 2 bases and 5 bases, with 12 bases remaining between them. Germline V gene lookup returns CDR1 LGHDT and CDR2 YNNKEL (reference sequence). The CDR3 bases are TGTGCCAGCAGCCAACTCAGGGGTGGGGAGACCCAGTACTTC. It specifies CASSQLRGGETQYF.

This clonotype was seen repeatedly, ten times or more. V and J are TRBV27 and TRBJ2-1, with D possibly being TRBD1 or TRBD2 (5 bases each). Germline V gene data show CDR1 as MNHEY and CDR2 as SMNVEV (reference sequence). V gave up 0 bases and J gave up 3 bases, with 9 bases separating them. This CDR3 is built from 15 residues. CDR3 DNA sequence: TGTGCCAGCAGTTTATCGGGGGTGGTCTACAATGAGCAGTTCTTC. Its protein product is CASSLSGVVYNEQFF.

This clonotype showed up many times. V usage is TRBV12-3 or TRBV12-4 and J usage is TRBJ2-5; tentatively, D is TRBD2 (6 bases). Trimming removed 5 bases from V and 2 bases from J, with 12 bases in between. This CDR3 is 14 amino acids long. CDR3 amino acids: CASSETGGQETQYF. The CDR3 DNA is TGTGCCAGCAGTGAAACTGGGGGGCAAGAGACCCAGTACTTC.

This clonotype was counted a few times. The chain uses TRBV12-3 or TRBV12-4 and TRBJ2-3, with D tentatively TRBD2 (6 bases). The germline V and J ends were trimmed by 0 bases and 4 bases, with 11 bases remaining between them. This CDR3 is 15 amino acids long. The CDR3 is CASSLARGGADTQYF. Written as DNA, the CDR3 is TGTGCCAGCAGTTTAGCGAGGGGAGGCGCAGATACGCAGTATTTT.

The V gene is TRBV6-1, the J gene TRBJ2-1, with D maybe TRBD2 (6 bases). Germline CDR1 is MNHNS and CDR2 is SASEGT. V lost 6 bases and J 7 bases, leaving 25 bases between the germline ends. The CDR3 extends over 17 amino acids. Here the CDR3 reads CASSQAIRVASVNEQFF. DNA of the CDR3: TGTGCCAGCAGCCAGGCTATTCGGGTCGCTAGCGTAAATGAGCAGTTCTTC.

At least ten counts were recorded for this clonotype. The chain has TRBV5-1 and TRBJ1-1; D gene ambiguous. CDR3 length equals 16 residues. The germline V and J ends were trimmed by 0 bases and 1 base, with 13 bases remaining between them. The germline gives CDR1 SGHRS, CDR2 YFSETQ. The CDR3 DNA is TGCGCCAGCAGCTTGGAGGTGGGTTGGCAGAACACTGAAGCTTTCTTT. Its protein product is CASSLEVGWQNTEAFF.

This clonotype was counted ten times or more. The chain uses TRBV28 and TRBJ2-3; D possibly corresponds to TRBD1 (6 bases). The CDR3 has 14 amino acids. Trimming removed 5 bases from V and 5 bases from J, with 14 bases in between. The V gene's germline CDR1 is MDHEN and CDR2 SYDVKM. This CDR3 is CASSPGASLDTQYF. CDR3 nucleotide sequence: TGTGCCAGCAGTCCAGGGGCTTCGCTAGATACGCAGTATTTT.

This clonotype was counted ten times or more. This chain joins TRBV5-1 and TRBJ1-5; D perhaps matches TRBD1 (6 bases). Per germline, CDR1 SGHRS and CDR2 YFSETQ. The CDR3 has 16 residues. The ends were cut back, 2 bases at V and 0 bases at J, with 12 bases in the middle. The CDR3 sequence is CASSLDGRGSNQPQHF. CDR3 bases: TGCGCCAGCAGCTTAGATGGCAGGGGTAGCAATCAGCCCCAGCATTTT.

This clonotype was seen more than once but under ten times. The V and J genes are TRBV5-1 and TRBJ1-5; a weak D match, TRBD1 (5 bases). This CDR3 has 16 residues. The germline V and J ends were trimmed by 4 bases and 0 bases, with 14 bases remaining between them. Germline CDR1 reads SGHRS; CDR2 reads YFSETQ. In DNA form, the CDR3 reads TGCGCCAGCAGCCGGGACGGAACTTATAGCAATCAGCCCCAGCATTTT. Protein product: CASSRDGTYSNQPQHF.

This clonotype has at least ten counts. This chain uses TRBV6-2 or TRBV6-3 with TRBJ2-7; D is uncertain. V was shortened by 3 bases and J by 1 base, with 7 bases between the two germline ends. The CDR3 has 13 residues. CDR1 is MNHEY and CDR2 is SVGEGT in the germline V gene. The CDR3 reads CASSYSRSYEQYF. In DNA form, the CDR3 reads TGTGCCAGCAGTTATAGCCGTTCCTACGAGCAGTACTTC.